This T cell receptor (beta chain) was identified during a study of CD8+ T cells in alopecia areata. Study-wide results and caveats: Scalp lesions, especially in alopecia totalis/universalis, had higher clonality than normal scalp. Patients shared TCRs less clearly than mice did, possibly owing to HLA.

Reverse transcribed after extraction, RNA yielded cDNA as the sequencing template. The assay was immunoSEQ multiplex PCR, and TCRdb's table has in-frame clones only and misses some. Here the sample spans some 130,000 clones, 53% being singletons. Between the trimmed V and J ends, which lost 5 bases and 6 bases, there was a span of 11 bases. CDR1 and CDR2 (germline): MGHDK, SYGVNS. The CDR3 consists of 12 residues. As concerns this clone: Its antigen is currently unknown.

The treatment was: oral pan-JAK inhibitor, 5-10 mg twice daily. The gene calls are TRBV25-1 and TRBJ2-7; TRBD1 might be the D (5 bases). The sequencing here drew on CD4+ T cells sorted from blood, taken at week 4, from a patient treated with tofacitinib. The source is a human donor with alopecia areata. The CDR3 nucleotides read TGTGCCAGCAGTTTTACAGGTATCGAGCAGTACTTC. Its protein product is CASSFTGIEQYF.